Shown below are 8 T cell receptor beta chains from a single sample sequenced in a study of molecular identifiers for immune sequencing clone quantification. TCRdb independently ran MiXCR on the PCR reads; one entry per CDR3 protein. The sample lists 550,000 to 750,000 distinct CDR3 sequences; 15% to 20% were seen once. Sequences were obtained from naive CD8+ T cells from blood, with Jurkat cell RNA spiked in. Subset reported: FACS-sorted CD8+CD4-CCR7+CD45RA+ naive T cells. The origin of the receptors is a human donor in good health. Some libraries in this study had Jurkat cell RNA spiked in.

This chain joins TRBV19 and TRBJ1-5, with no clear D. The germline V gene encodes CDR1 LNHDA and CDR2 SQIVND (reference sequence). The CDR3 length is 15 residues. V lost 2 bases and J lost 11, with 19 bases in between. CDR3 bases: TGTGCCAGTAGTATAACGGTATTGGGCGCCTTGGCCCAGCATTTT. The encoded protein is CASSITVLGALAQHF.

This clonotype appeared many times. The CDR3 protein is CASSPPGVGSGANVLTF. The DNA of the CDR3 is TGTGCCAGCAGTCCCCCCGGGGTCGGCTCTGGGGCCAACGTCCTGACTTTC. V usage is TRBV12-3 or TRBV12-4 and J usage is TRBJ2-6; D perhaps matches TRBD2 (5 bases). Trimming left V 5 bases short and J 0 bases short, with 14 bases between. CDR3 size: 17 residues.

Of note for this clonotype: Being one base from a much bigger clone, this may be a read error. The genes are TRBV12-3 or TRBV12-4 and TRBJ2-2, with D perhaps TRBD2 (5 bases). The CDR3 totals 12 residues. The CDR3, as DNA: TGTGCCAGCAGTGCCCCAACCGGGGAGCTGCTTTTT. This gives the protein CASSAPTGELLF.

This clonotype was seen repeatedly, ten times or more. The chain links TRBV7-9 to TRBJ1-4; tentatively, D is TRBD1 (5 bases). The CDR3 consists of 12 residues. Trimming left V 1 base short and J 11 bases short, with 8 bases between. CDR1 and CDR2 from the germline V gene are SEHNR and FQNEAQ (reference sequence). DNA of the CDR3: TGTGCCAGCAGCTTAGAGGACATCAAACTGTTTTTT. As protein: CASSLEDIKLFF.

A remark on this clonotype: The junction and the germline gene differ at one end; a read error may be behind it. V and J are TRBV9 and TRBJ2-1, with TRBD2 matching 7 bases. The CDR3 loop spans 13 amino acids. Germline loops: CDR1 SGDLS, CDR2 YYNGEE. In DNA form, the CDR3 reads TGTGCCAACAGCGTAGGACTAGTCAGTGAGCAGTTCTTC. This translates into CANSVGLVSEQFF.

Details on this clonotype: Just one base apart from a much larger clone, this may be a read error. V is TRBV7-9 and J is TRBJ2-2; TRBD1 agrees at 8 bases. CDR3 length equals 15 residues. CDR1 SEHNR and CDR2 FQNEAQ come from the germline V gene (reference sequence). V was clipped by 4 bases and J by 3 bases; unmatched bases: 4. The CDR3: CASSSLGQDTGELFF. In DNA, the CDR3 is TGTGCCAGCAGCTCACTGGGACAGGACACCGGGGAGCTGTTTTTT.

This clonotype was recorded at least ten times. Here the CDR3 reads CSARDHRANTGELFF. The CDR3 DNA is TGCAGTGCTAGAGATCACAGGGCGAACACCGGGGAGCTGTTTTTT. V is TRBV20-1 and J is TRBJ2-2, with TRBD1 as a possible D gene (6 bases). Trimming took off 0 bases at V and 0 bases at J, with 8 bases between the two ends. CDR1 is DFQATT, CDR2 SNEGSKA, per germline (reference sequence). The CDR3 is made up of 15 amino acids.

This chain joins TRBV19 and TRBJ1-1, with D unclear. Trimming took 5 bases from V and 7 from J, leaving 14 bases between them. CDR1 LNHDA and CDR2 SQIVND come from the germline V gene (reference sequence). This CDR3 is 13 amino acids long. This chain's CDR3 is CASSLTDRNEAFF. Here the CDR3 DNA reads TGTGCCAGTAGTCTAACGGACCGTAATGAAGCTTTCTTT. Combining the CDR3 with reference TRBV19 and TRBJ1-1 gives the whole variable domain DGGITQSPKYLFRKEGQNVTLSCEQNLNHDAMYWYRQDPGQGLRLIYYSQIVNDFQKGDIAEGYSVSREKKESFPLTVTSAQKNPTAFYLCASSLTDRNEAFFGQGTRLTVV.